This T cell receptor (beta chain) is drawn from a study of PD-1 blockade in classical Hodgkin lymphoma. Time point here: cycle 4 day 1 (C4D1), after more than five weeks of nivolumab. Every single patient, without exception, relapsed after autologous stem cell transplantation, and brentuximab vedotin exposure varied. Investigators isolated CD4+ T cells from thawed PBMCs through magnetic negative selection. Study observations and caveats: Relapsed/refractory patients reportedly had lower baseline diversity than newly diagnosed patients. It was among complete responders that baseline diversity resembled that of newly diagnosed patients.

Per germline, CDR1 KGHSY and CDR2 FQNENV. V gave up 7 bases and J gave up 5 bases, with 8 bases separating them. The CDR3 length is 11 residues. Generated by immunoSEQ multiplex PCR, the TCRdb table keeps only in-frame clones and is missing some. The sample carries about 18,000 clones, 60% to 80% recorded once. This clone was seen more than once but under ten times. Its antigen is not identified. This chain links TRBV16 with TRBJ1-1; tentatively, D is TRBD1 (5 bases). The sequencing here drew on CD4+ T cells from blood, taken before the fourth cycle of nivolumab. The TCR sequence derives from a human donor with classical Hodgkin lymphoma. In DNA, the CDR3 is TGTGCCAGCACCCGGGGGACTGAAGCTTTCTTT. It codes for CASTRGTEAFF.